A single T cell receptor (beta chain) is shown here with its context. Its target is unknown. This sample is part of a study of cytomegalovirus exposure and HLA in healthy donors. PCR involved 60 Vbeta and 13 Jbeta primers. Profiled with immunoSEQ multiplex PCR; TCRdb holds only in-frame clones, not every one. The top ten clones hold under 4.5% of a sample with some 98,000 clones, roughly four fifths of them seen once. Study-wide points: Per a later analysis, HLA-associated TCR beta chains showed more clonal expansion than other, equally common TCR beta chains. Indistinguishability led to the exclusion of some V segments, TRBV6-2 and TRBV6-3 included. Most TCRs appeared rarely, but some public TCRs recurred in many donors. Investigators reported 150 to 200 TCR beta chains as tied to cytomegalovirus.

Trimming stripped 5 bases from V and 5 bases from J, with 4 bases between. The CDR3 has 11 residues. Germline V CDR1 and CDR2: LGHNT, FRNRAP. The source is a female donor in good health and CMV-seropositive. The rearrangement joins TRBV12-5 to TRBJ2-1, with D unresolved. The sequenced sample consisted of PBMCs. The CDR3 reads CASGVDNEQFF. The CDR3 coding sequence is TGTGCTAGTGGTGTCGACAATGAGCAGTTCTTC.